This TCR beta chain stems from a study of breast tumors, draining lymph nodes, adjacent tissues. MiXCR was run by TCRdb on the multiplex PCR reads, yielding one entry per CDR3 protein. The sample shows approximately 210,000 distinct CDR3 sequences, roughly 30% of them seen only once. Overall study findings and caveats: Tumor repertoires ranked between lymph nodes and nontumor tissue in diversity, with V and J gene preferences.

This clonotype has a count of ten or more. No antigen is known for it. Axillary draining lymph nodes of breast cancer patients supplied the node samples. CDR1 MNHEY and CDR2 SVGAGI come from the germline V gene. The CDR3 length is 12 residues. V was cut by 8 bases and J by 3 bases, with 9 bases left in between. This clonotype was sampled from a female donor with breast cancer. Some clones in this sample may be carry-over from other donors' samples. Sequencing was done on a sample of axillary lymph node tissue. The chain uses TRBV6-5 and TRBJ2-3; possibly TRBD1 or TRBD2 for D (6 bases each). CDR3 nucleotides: TGTGCCAGCGGAGGGGGAACAGATACGCAGTATTTT. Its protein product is CASGGGTDTQYF.